Each of the 23 T cell receptor beta chains below was sequenced from the same sample in a study of blood T cell repertoires in COVID-19. TCRdb's copy holds only in-frame clones and misses some; the assay was immunoSEQ multiplex PCR. The sample includes fewer than 200,000 clones, roughly 85% of them seen just once. Sequencing was performed on PBMCs or T cells enriched from blood (not recorded which). The receptors were gathered from a woman aged 45-60 years who had recovered from COVID-19.

Only a few counts were recorded for this clone. The genes are TRBV7-3 and TRBJ2-1; D remains unclear. Germline loops: CDR1 SGHTA, CDR2 FQGTGA. The V end lost 1 base, the J end lost 0 bases, and 4 bases lay between the germline ends. The CDR3 loop spans 14 amino acids. Written as DNA, the CDR3 is TGTGCCAGCAGCTTAAGGAGCTCCTACAATGAGCAGTTCTTC. This translates into CASSLRSSYNEQFF.

This chain connects TRBV7-2 to TRBJ2-3; D might be TRBD2 (7 bases). The V and J ends lost 3 bases and 2 bases respectively, with 9 bases between them. This CDR3 has 14 residues. Germline lookup yields CDR1 SGHTA and CDR2 FQGNSA. The CDR3 DNA sequence: TGTGCCAGCAGCTTTCGGGGGGCCACAGATACGCAGTATTTT. It is translated as CASSFRGATDTQYF.

J is TRBJ2-1 and V is TRBV19, with a weak D call TRBD2 (5 bases). With 5 bases removed from V and 2 bases from J, the gap between germline ends came to 10 bases. Germline V gives CDR1 LNHDA, CDR2 SQIVND (reference sequence). This CDR3 has 14 residues. CDR3 in amino acids: CASSPTGAYNEQFF. The CDR3, as DNA: TGTGCCAGTAGTCCCACCGGGGCCTACAATGAGCAGTTCTTC.

V and J are TRBV11-3 and TRBJ1-1; D is undetermined. This CDR3 has 12 residues. The V end was cut by 5 bases, the J end by 10 bases, with 14 bases between. The germline V gene encodes CDR1 SGHNT and CDR2 YENEEA. The CDR3 is CASSLPGSAAFF. CDR3 DNA: TGTGCCAGCAGCCTCCCAGGTTCCGCAGCTTTCTTT. Filled out from reference TRBV11-3 and TRBJ1-1, the complete variable domain reads EAGVVQSPRYKIIEKKQPVAFWCNPISGHNTLYWYLQNLGQGPELLIRYENEEAVDDSQLPKDRFSAERLKGVDSTLKIQPAELGDSAVYLCASSLPGSAAFFGQGTRLTVV.

The V call is TRBV7-9, the J call TRBJ1-1, with 7 bases lining up with TRBD1. The V and J ends lost 5 bases and 0 bases, in that order; junction bases with no gene match: 6. Germline assignment: CDR1 SEHNR and CDR2 FQNEAQ (reference sequence). The length of the CDR3 is 15 residues. CDR3 sequence reads: CASSARQGMNTEAFF. CDR3 DNA sequence: TGTGCCAGCAGCGCCAGACAGGGCATGAACACTGAAGCTTTCTTT.

This chain links TRBV18 with TRBJ1-2; D possibly corresponds to TRBD1 (6 bases). Germline values: CDR1 KGHSH, CDR2 LQKENI. Trimming removed 3 bases at V and 0 bases at J, with 20 bases between. The CDR3 length is 18 residues. The CDR3 DNA reads TGTGCCAGCTCACCCTTCGACAGGCCCGAGAACTCTAACTATGGCTACACCTTC. This codes for CASSPFDRPENSNYGYTF.

V gene TRBV13 combines with J gene TRBJ2-4; 9 bases line up with TRBD1. J gave up 6 bases and V 4 bases, and 1 base lay outside the gene matches. Germline CDR1 is PRHDT and CDR2 is FYEKMQ (reference sequence). There are 13 residues in the CDR3. As DNA, the CDR3 is TGTGCCAGCAGCTCGGACAGGGGAAACATTCAGTACTTC. Translation: CASSSDRGNIQYF.

This clone has only a few counts. The chain links TRBV7-8 to TRBJ2-5; the D gene is possibly TRBD1 (6 bases). This CDR3 region has 13 residues. V gave up 5 bases and J gave up 3 bases, with 10 bases separating them. Germline V gene data show CDR1 as SGHVS and CDR2 as FQNEAQ. The CDR3, as DNA: TGTGCCAGCAGCCGGAACAGGGAAGAGACCCAGTACTTC. Its protein is CASSRNREETQYF.

The gene calls are TRBV5-4 and TRBJ2-7; 9 nucleotides match TRBD2. CDR3 length equals 16 residues. CDR1 SGHNT and CDR2 YYREEE come from the germline V gene (reference sequence). V gave up 0 bases and J gave up 2 bases; unmatched junction bases: 6. The DNA of the CDR3 is TGTGCCAGCAGCTTGGAAGTAGCGGGGGCTCCCTACGAGCAGTACGTC. This sequence encodes CASSLEVAGAPYEQYV.

The chain has TRBV12-1 and TRBJ1-2; TRBD1 reflects the table's D call only, with no check against the DNA. TRBV12-1 is termed a pseudogene. This CDR3 is 15 amino acids long. DNA for the CDR3: TGTGCCAGCAGCCGGAGACAGGACTCTAACTATGGCTACACCTTC. Encoded protein: CASSRRQDSNYGYTF.

The chain is built from TRBV12-3 or TRBV12-4 and TRBJ1-2; possible D gene TRBD1, 6 bases. The CDR3 consists of 13 residues. The V gene lost 6 bases and the J gene lost 8 bases, with 16 bases spanning the gap. Written as DNA, the CDR3 is TGTGCCAGCAGCCCTACGGACAGTTACGGCTACACCTTC. Translated, it gives CASSPTDSYGYTF.

This chain uses TRBV15 with TRBJ2-3; TRBD2 matches at 11 bases. Trimming took 1 base from V and 4 from J; bases not matched to a gene: 10. This CDR3 region has 18 residues. Germline loops: CDR1 LNHNV, CDR2 YYDKDF (reference sequence). This CDR3 reads CATSRGLILAGEADTQYF. CDR3 DNA: TGTGCCACCAGCAGAGGCCTAATACTAGCGGGGGAGGCAGATACGCAGTATTTT.

V and J are TRBV7-8 and TRBJ2-7; 7 positions match TRBD1. Trimming cost V 5 bases and J 0 bases; bases outside gene matches: 7. Germline lookup yields CDR1 SGHVS and CDR2 FQNEAQ. The CDR3 loop spans 15 amino acids. CDR3 DNA: TGTGCCAGCAGCCTCTTAGGGGGCCCCTCCTACGAGCAGTACGTC. Translating gives CASSLLGGPSYEQYV.

V gene TRBV7-2 combines with J gene TRBJ1-1; D perhaps matches TRBD1 (6 bases). Looked up from germline, CDR1 is SGHTA and CDR2 is FQGNSA. This CDR3 has 17 residues. The V end lost 4 bases, the J end lost 1 base, and 19 bases lay between the germline ends. CDR3 coding DNA: TGTGCCAGCAGCTCCCCGGATGTGGGGGCCCGGAACACTGAAGCTTTCTTT. Translating it yields CASSSPDVGARNTEAFF.

This sequence joins TRBV9 and TRBJ2-5; a weak D match, TRBD1 (6 bases). The CDR3 extends over 15 amino acids. Trimming removed 0 bases at V and 3 bases at J, with 12 bases between. Per germline, CDR1 SGDLS and CDR2 YYNGEE. CDR3 sequence (DNA): TGTGCCAGCAGCGTAGGGGCGAGGACAGAAGAGACCCAGTACTTC. Translation gives CASSVGARTEETQYF.

This clone was counted once. The chain joins TRBV5-1 to TRBJ2-3, with 10 bases identical to TRBD2. With 4 bases clipped from V and 5 bases from J, the junction kept 16 bases outside the gene matches. The germline CDR1 and CDR2 sequences are SGHRS and YFSETQ. This CDR3 is 18 amino acids long. CDR3 in amino acids: CASSEGSSGGLAVDTQYF. The CDR3 DNA follows: TGCGCCAGCAGCGAGGGGTCTAGCGGGGGACTCGCAGTAGATACGCAGTATTTT.

The genes are TRBV11-3 and TRBJ1-1; D perhaps matches TRBD1 (5 bases). This CDR3 has 16 amino acids. Germline V gene lookup returns CDR1 SGHNT and CDR2 YENEEA. Deletions cut 0 bases from V and 2 bases from J, with 13 bases between. The CDR3, as DNA: TGTGCCAGCAGCTTAGATCAGGGAGGGGTCAACACTGAAGCTTTCTTT. This encodes CASSLDQGGVNTEAFF.

The chain carries TRBV15 and TRBJ2-1, with D unresolved. V shed 1 base and J shed 5 bases, with 6 bases lying between them. The V gene's germline CDR1 is LNHNV and CDR2 YYDKDF (reference sequence). CDR3 length: 13 amino acids. The CDR3 is CATSRVRNNEQFF. CDR3 bases: TGTGCCACCAGCAGAGTCAGAAACAATGAGCAGTTCTTC.

The chain combines TRBV6-5 with TRBJ1-2, with D possibly being TRBD1 (6 bases). Germline V gene data show CDR1 as MNHEY and CDR2 as SVGAGI. V lost 7 bases and J lost 5, with 14 bases in between. The length of the CDR3 is 13 residues. The DNA for the CDR3 is TGTGCCAGCACTGGGGGCAAGCTTTATGGCTACACCTTC. Translated: CASTGGKLYGYTF.

The chain recombines TRBV28 with TRBJ1-1; no reliable D call. V lost 0 bases and J 1 base, leaving 12 bases between the germline ends. Per germline, CDR1 MDHEN and CDR2 SYDVKM. The CDR3 is 16 amino acids. DNA of the CDR3: TGTGCCAGCAGTTTATGGGGAGCAGGAGAGAACACTGAAGCTTTCTTT. As protein: CASSLWGAGENTEAFF.

This rearrangement joins TRBV10-3 to TRBJ2-7; 11 bases map to TRBD1. The CDR3 runs 14 residues. After removal of 3 bases from V and 6 bases from J, the junction contained 4 bases not matched to a gene. Germline assignment: CDR1 ENHRY and CDR2 SYGVKD. The CDR3 bases are TGTGCCATCAGTGAACAGGGGACAGGGGGCGAGCAGTACGTC. Translated: CAISEQGTGGEQYV.

The V gene is TRBV19, the J gene TRBJ2-5; D perhaps matches TRBD2 (6 bases). CDR3 size: 16 residues. V lost 6 bases and J lost 5, with 22 bases in between. Germline-derived CDR1 and CDR2 are LNHDA and SQIVND (reference sequence). The CDR3 DNA reads as TGTGCCAGTAGAACGAGACCCCGGGACTTACAGGAGACCCAGTACTTC. Amino acids: CASRTRPRDLQETQYF.

This clone was observed a few times. The V and J genes are TRBV12-3 or TRBV12-4 and TRBJ1-4; D remains ambiguous. Trimming pared 6 bases from V and 6 bases from J, leaving 8 bases between. The CDR3 runs to 12 residues. The CDR3 loop reads CASSPRHEKLFF. The CDR3 DNA reads as TGTGCCAGCAGCCCCCGTCATGAAAAACTGTTTTTT.